The entry that follows covers one TCR beta chain sequence. Its antigen is undetermined. The V gene's germline CDR1 is SGHDT and CDR2 YYEEEE. The CDR3 is 16 residues long. Trimming pared 4 bases from V and 1 base from J, leaving 17 bases between. The source of the sample is a study of CD8+CD57+ T cells in acquired aplastic anemia. Researchers used genomic DNA as the template to profile TCR beta VDJ and CDR3. TCRdb used MiXCR to reprocess the reads, holding one entry per CDR3 protein. The sample includes 150,000 to 200,000 distinct CDR3 sequences, 46% of them seen just once. The study's findings and limits: Comparison of patients with controls identified around 31 shared CD8+ CDR3 sequences.

The sequence was collected from a human donor in good health. V and J are TRBV5-6 and TRBJ1-2, with D possibly being TRBD1 (5 bases). Sequenced sample: sorted CD4+, CD8+, or CD8+CD57+ T cells (not recorded which) from PBMCs. The CDR3 DNA is TGTGCCAGCAGCCCGACTCCCAGCAGGGATAACTATGGCTACACCTTC. It specifies CASSPTPSRDNYGYTF.